The rows below give T cell receptor beta chains drawn from one sample of a study of T cell repertoires in cytomegalovirus infection. TCRdb analysed the reads with MiXCR anew, one entry per CDR3 protein. The table has about 310,000 distinct CDR3 sequences, roughly 17% seen once. Sequencing input: PBMCs. These receptors came from a human donor in good health (CMV status not recorded). Some clones in this sample may be carry-over from other donors' samples. Each CDR3 is given with its conserved first and last residue. The order of the fields is J gene, D gene, clone size, V gene, CDR3 protein, CDR3 DNA. The D gene is left open where the match is weak. Only some rows state a clone size, as once, few, many or a class for expanded clones.

J: TRBJ2-1; D: TRBD2; size: many; V: TRBV12-3/TRBV12-4; CDR3: CASSLVLGAGAIGNEQFF; DNA: TGTGCCAGCAGTTTGGTCCTCGGAGCGGGGGCCATAGGGAATGAGCAGTTCTTC
J: TRBJ1-1; D: TRBD1; size: NA; V: TRBV28; CDR3: CASSLSWSRVGTVNTEAFF; DNA: TGTGCCAGCAGTTTAAGCTGGTCGAGGGTGGGGACAGTCAACACTGAAGCTTTCTTT
J: TRBJ1-4; D: NA; size: many; V: TRBV7-2; CDR3: CALRANEKLFF; DNA: TGTGCCCTCAGGGCTAATGAAAAACTGTTTTTT
J: TRBJ2-3; D: TRBD2; size: many; V: TRBV10-3; CDR3: CASRLAENAFTDTQYF; DNA: TGTGCCTCTCGGCTAGCGGAGAATGCTTTCACAGATACGCAGTATTTT
J: TRBJ1-2; D: NA; size: NA; V: TRBV5-1; CDR3: CASSFDGTTPGYTF; DNA: TGCGCCAGCAGCTTTGATGGGACAACACCCGGCTACACCTTC
J: TRBJ2-7; D: NA; size: few; V: TRBV5-4; CDR3: CASSRWASYEQYF; DNA: TGTGCCAGCAGCCGTTGGGCCTCCTACGAGCAGTACTTC
J: TRBJ2-3; D: NA; size: NA; V: TRBV20-1; CDR3: CSARSGLPSLDTQYF; DNA: TGCAGTGCTCGTTCGGGACTCCCCTCGTTGGATACGCAGTATTTT
J: TRBJ2-1; D: TRBD2; size: many; V: TRBV29-1; CDR3: CSVDDPGTSGGNEQFF; DNA: TGCAGCGTTGATGACCCCGGGACTAGCGGGGGCAATGAGCAGTTCTTC
J: TRBJ2-7; D: NA; size: many; V: TRBV7-2; CDR3: CASSSRSGRSYEQYF; DNA: TGTGCCAGCAGCTCGCGTAGCGGTCGATCCTACGAGCAGTACTTC
J: TRBJ1-1; D: NA; size: NA; V: TRBV6-2/TRBV6-3; CDR3: CASSPDPGEAFF; DNA: TGTGCCAGCAGTCCGGACCCCGGGGAGGCTTTCTTT
J: TRBJ1-1; D: NA; size: NA; V: TRBV18; CDR3: CASSPGRSAGLGAFF; DNA: TGTGCCAGCTCACCGGGACGATCGGCAGGGTTGGGAGCTTTCTTT
J: TRBJ2-7; D: NA; size: NA; V: TRBV12-3/TRBV12-4; CDR3: CASSRDMYYEQYF; DNA: TGTGCCAGCAGTCGGGACATGTACTACGAGCAGTACTTC
J: TRBJ1-5; D: NA; size: many; V: TRBV7-2; CDR3: CASSDPGGDMVNQPQHF; DNA: TGTGCCAGCAGCGACCCGGGTGGGGACATGGTAAATCAGCCCCAGCATTTT
J: TRBJ2-1; D: NA; size: NA; V: TRBV4-1; CDR3: CASSQGSGSYNEQFF; DNA: TGCGCCAGCAGCCAAGGCTCGGGCTCCTACAATGAGCAGTTCTTC
J: TRBJ1-1; D: NA; size: few; V: TRBV24-1; CDR3: CATSDSKTMNTEAFF; DNA: TGTGCCACCAGTGATTCTAAGACTATGAACACTGAAGCTTTCTTT
J: TRBJ1-1; D: TRBD1; size: many; V: TRBV7-9; CDR3: CASSLGGTGGQEAFF; DNA: TGTGCCAGCAGCTTAGGCGGGACAGGGGGCCAAGAAGCTTTCTTT
J: TRBJ2-3; D: TRBD2; size: many; V: TRBV20-1; CDR3: CSARKDRAQRGGRTDTQYF; DNA: TGCAGTGCTAGAAAGGACAGGGCTCAGCGGGGGGGACGCACAGATACGCAGTATTTT
J: TRBJ2-3; D: TRBD2; size: NA; V: TRBV28; CDR3: CASSFIGGAASTDTQYF; DNA: TGTGCCAGCAGTTTTATCGGGGGGGCGGCTAGCACAGATACGCAGTATTTT
J: TRBJ1-5; D: NA; size: NA; V: TRBV20-1; CDR3: CSAARSNQPQHF; DNA: TGCAGTGCCGCCCGATCGAATCAGCCCCAGCATTTT
J: TRBJ2-2; D: NA; size: many; V: TRBV28; CDR3: CASTPLGVLGGELFF; DNA: TGTGCCAGCACCCCCCTGGGGGTATTAGGCGGGGAGCTGTTTTTT
J: TRBJ2-7; D: NA; size: NA; V: TRBV4-2; CDR3: CASSPGAGMNYEQYF; DNA: TGTGCCAGCAGCCCTGGTGCAGGGATGAACTACGAGCAGTACTTC
J: TRBJ2-2; D: TRBD1; size: few; V: TRBV6-5; CDR3: CASSYIQPGQGPGELFF; DNA: TGTGCCAGCAGTTACATACAGCCGGGACAGGGCCCCGGGGAGCTGTTTTTT
J: TRBJ2-5; D: TRBD1; size: NA; V: TRBV6-5; CDR3: CASSYLTGSQETQYF; DNA: TGTGCCAGCAGTTACCTGACAGGGTCCCAAGAGACCCAGTACTTC
J: TRBJ1-1; D: NA; size: many; V: TRBV10-3; CDR3: CAISPTDGLNTEAFF; DNA: TGTGCCATCAGTCCCACGGATGGATTGAACACTGAAGCTTTCTTT
J: TRBJ1-1; D: TRBD1; size: NA; V: TRBV28; CDR3: CASTWGGTGLAFF; DNA: TGTGCCAGCACCTGGGGGGGGACAGGGTTAGCTTTCTTT
J: TRBJ2-7; D: NA; size: NA; V: TRBV4-2; CDR3: CASSLSGGQAYYEQYF; DNA: TGTGCCAGCAGCCTAAGTGGGGGTCAGGCGTACTACGAGCAGTACTTC
J: TRBJ1-6; D: TRBD1; size: many; V: TRBV28; CDR3: CASSEPGQPNSPLHF; DNA: TGTGCCAGCAGTGAACCGGGACAGCCTAATTCACCCCTCCACTTT
J: TRBJ2-2; D: NA; size: few; V: TRBV20-1; CDR3: CSANLAGSNTGELFF; DNA: TGCAGTGCTAACCTGGCGGGGTCGAACACCGGGGAGCTGTTTTTT
J: TRBJ1-2; D: NA; size: few; V: TRBV11-2; CDR3: CASSLAGRSYGYTF; DNA: TGTGCCAGCAGCTTAGCGGGCAGATCCTATGGCTACACCTTC
J: TRBJ1-5; D: NA; size: few; V: TRBV18; CDR3: CASSLGPLGGGRQPQHF; DNA: TGTGCCAGCTCACTGGGACCCCTCGGCGGGGGACGGCAGCCCCAGCATTTT
J: TRBJ2-2; D: NA; size: many; V: TRBV7-8; CDR3: CASSPRVRRGLTNTGELFF; DNA: TGTGCCAGCAGCCCACGTGTTAGGCGGGGACTGACTAACACCGGGGAGCTGTTTTTT
J: TRBJ1-5; D: TRBD1; size: NA; V: TRBV20-1; CDR3: CSARATGAGNQPQHF; DNA: TGCAGTGCTAGGGCGACAGGGGCGGGCAATCAGCCCCAGCATTTT
J: TRBJ2-3; D: NA; size: few; V: TRBV28; CDR3: CASSPLGITSTDTQYF; DNA: TGTGCCAGCAGTCCCCTTGGGATTACTAGCACAGATACGCAGTATTTT
J: TRBJ1-4; D: TRBD1; size: many; V: TRBV4-1; CDR3: CASSPGTGGEKLFF; DNA: TGCGCCAGCAGCCCAGGGACAGGGGGGGAAAAACTGTTTTTT
J: TRBJ2-3; D: NA; size: NA; V: TRBV18; CDR3: CASSPPPGIDTQYF; DNA: TGTGCCAGCTCACCACCGCCGGGGATAGATACGCAGTATTTT
J: TRBJ1-4; D: TRBD1; size: NA; V: TRBV12-3/TRBV12-4; CDR3: CASSPQGYNEKLFF; DNA: TGTGCCAGCAGTCCACAGGGGTATAATGAAAAACTGTTTTTT
J: TRBJ2-7; D: NA; size: few; V: TRBV20-1; CDR3: CSARDPQGSYEQYF; DNA: TGCAGTGCTAGAGATCCCCAGGGGTCCTACGAGCAGTACTTC
J: TRBJ2-7; D: NA; size: few; V: TRBV2; CDR3: CASRPSSGNEQYF; DNA: TGTGCCAGCAGACCGTCTTCAGGGAACGAGCAGTACTTC
J: TRBJ2-1; D: NA; size: many; V: TRBV7-3; CDR3: CASSLTGEFYNEQFF; DNA: TGTGCCAGCAGCTTAACGGGGGAATTCTACAATGAGCAGTTCTTC
J: TRBJ2-7; D: NA; size: few; V: TRBV6-6; CDR3: CASSYFQGGRYYEQYF; DNA: TGTGCCAGCAGTTACTTCCAGGGTGGTAGATACTACGAGCAGTACTTC
J: TRBJ2-1; D: NA; size: few; V: TRBV4-2; CDR3: CASSQDRQLNEQFF; DNA: TGTGCCAGCAGCCAAGATCGTCAGCTTAATGAGCAGTTCTTC
J: TRBJ2-2; D: TRBD2; size: NA; V: TRBV6-5; CDR3: CASSRGFRGGPGELFF; DNA: TGTGCCAGCAGTCGTGGGTTTCGCGGGGGGCCTGGGGAGCTGTTTTTT
J: TRBJ1-6; D: NA; size: many; V: TRBV5-6; CDR3: CASSLWGNAPNNSPLHF; DNA: TGTGCCAGCAGCTTGTGGGGGAATGCACCGAACAATTCACCCCTCCACTTT
J: TRBJ1-5; D: TRBD1; size: NA; V: TRBV20-1; CDR3: CSAMGQGLVQPQHF; DNA: TGCAGTGCTATGGGACAGGGGTTGGTTCAGCCCCAGCATTTT
J: TRBJ1-5; D: NA; size: few; V: TRBV6-5; CDR3: CASRLDGNQPQHF; DNA: TGTGCCAGCAGACTAGACGGGAATCAGCCCCAGCATTTT
J: TRBJ1-5; D: TRBD1; size: NA; V: TRBV20-1; CDR3: CSARNGQGRHQPQHF; DNA: TGCAGTGCTAGAAACGGACAGGGGCGGCATCAGCCCCAGCATTTT
J: TRBJ2-1; D: NA; size: NA; V: TRBV6-2/TRBV6-3; CDR3: CASDEVGGQNEQFF; DNA: TGTGCCAGCGATGAAGTGGGGGGTCAGAATGAGCAGTTCTTC
J: TRBJ2-2; D: NA; size: NA; V: TRBV9; CDR3: CASSVDPVLDTGELFF; DNA: TGTGCCAGCAGCGTAGACCCTGTACTAGACACCGGGGAGCTGTTTTTT
J: TRBJ2-3; D: NA; size: NA; V: TRBV4-1; CDR3: CASSQEGGAGGTDTQYF; DNA: TGCGCCAGCAGCCAAGAAGGCGGTGCAGGGGGCACAGATACGCAGTATTTT
J: TRBJ2-1; D: NA; size: many; V: TRBV12-3/TRBV12-4; CDR3: CASSLGVTVEKGLYNEQFF; DNA: TGTGCCAGCAGTTTGGGCGTTACCGTCGAAAAGGGGCTCTACAATGAGCAGTTCTTC
J: TRBJ2-3; D: TRBD1; size: NA; V: TRBV9; CDR3: CASSVGGQGTDTQYF; DNA: TGTGCCAGCAGCGTAGGCGGACAGGGAACAGATACGCAGTATTTT
J: TRBJ2-3; D: NA; size: many; V: TRBV29-1; CDR3: CSVERELASTDTQYF; DNA: TGCAGCGTTGAACGGGAGTTAGCTAGCACAGATACGCAGTATTTT
J: TRBJ1-2; D: NA; size: many; V: TRBV7-9; CDR3: CASSPEAYGYTF; DNA: TGTGCCAGCAGCCCCGAGGCCTATGGCTACACCTTC